The text below deals with one T cell receptor beta chain. The data were obtained in a study of T cell clonotyping in hematopoietic cell transplantation. V trimming: 3 bases; J trimming: 2 bases; junction bases outside the gene matches: 1. CDR3 length: 13 residues. CDR1 is SGHRS and CDR2 is YFSETQ in the germline V gene. TCRdb keeps only in-frame clones here, not all; method: immunoSEQ multiplex PCR. The profile shows 6,300 or so clones, 80% to 90% of them singletons. The chain has TRBV5-1 and TRBJ2-7, with 8 bases that match TRBD1. Sequences were derived from peripheral blood mononuclear cells, sampled 180 days after allogeneic stem cell transplant. The source is a female patient between 50 and 59 years old who had an allogeneic stem cell transplant from an unrelated donor, so the T cells may come from the graft donor. Some clones in this sample may be carry-over from other donors' samples. The CDR3 DNA is TGCGCCAGCAGCTGGACAGGGCCCTACGAGCAGTACTTC. The encoded protein is CASSWTGPYEQYF. Full variable domain (outside the CDR3, taken from reference TRBV5-1 and TRBJ2-7): KAGVTQTPRYLIKTRGQQVTLSCSPISGHRSVSWYQQTPGQGLQFLFEYFSETQRNKGNFPGRFSGRQFSNSRSEMNVSTLELGDSALYLCASSWTGPYEQYFGPGTRLTVT.